This T cell receptor (beta chain) comes out of a study of beta chain features in type 1 diabetes (dated by TCRdb to 2016 to 2019). With respect to the entire study: Mean age, gender distribution, total cell number and subset yield did not differ between patients and healthy donors. A total of roughly 98,000,000 sorted cells were examined across all samples, and a strong correlation was observed between cell number per subset and RNA yield. The study compared TCRB repertoires of sorted circulating CD4+ T cell subsets between recently diagnosed type 1 diabetes patients and matched healthy donors. Whereas all 30 or so donors provided naive and central memory subsets, regulatory and stem cell-like memory subsets were isolated from just 8 patients and roughly eight healthy donors. What the research found in general, with its limitations: The naive, central memory and regulatory TCRB repertoires appeared to resemble one another more closely among patients than among healthy donors. HLA sub-analyses involved small numbers of individuals, so any influence of HLA type on TCRB rearrangement remained unresolved. Because cDNA was sequenced instead of genomic DNA, activated cells with high expression could be over-represented, although the groups did not differ in activation or CD3 levels. PCR might favor shorter templates, but patient and control samples were amplified and corrected together, so any skew would affect both groups equally. A moderate but significant shortening of TCRB CDR3 length was observed in type 1 diabetes patients in all four CD4+ subsets. Fewer insertions and more nucleotide deletions at VDJ recombination sites were observed in patients with type 1 diabetes, implying thymic rearrangement abnormalities.

A single peripheral blood draw of about 120 mL on average was collected from each donor into heparinised tubes. A BD FACSAria II and a panel including CD45RO, CCR7, CD25, CD127, CD95 and CD27 were used to sort naive, central memory, regulatory and stem cell-like memory CD4+ T cells. Every sorted population had a purity above 98%. PBMCs were isolated immediately by Lymphoprep density gradient centrifugation and stained directly without culture. To minimize batch effects, samples were stained and sorted in pairs, one healthy donor with one patient per experiment. A word on this clone: Its antigen remains unidentified. Per-base qualities were not stored, and no clone one base away is much larger.

Including the terminal cysteine and phenylalanine, the CDR3 comprises 14 residues. The only DNA kept is the CDR3, 42 bases in frame from the first base. Reading the germline V gene (reference sequence) gives CDR1 GTSNPN and CDR2 SVGIG. The High Capacity cDNA Reverse Transcription Kit was used to reverse transcribe all of the isolated RNA, meaning that expressed TCRB transcripts were what got sequenced. Deep immunoSEQ sequencing was performed on naive, central memory and regulatory T cell samples, with an average of roughly 3.5 million total reads per sample. After sorted cells were lysed in RLT buffer, RNA was extracted with DNase-treated RNeasy Micro or Mini kits, with the choice depending on cell number. Each cell subset was processed separately to prevent cross-contamination, with patient and healthy donor samples processed together. The immunoSEQ multiplex PCR was used to amplify TCRB sequences from cDNA, yielding 87-bp fragments that span the CDR3 region. Amplicons were sequenced on the Illumina HiSeq platform. Under the source paper's analysis protocol: PCR bias was computationally corrected using synthetic template baselines, reads within Hamming distance 2 were collapsed, and singletons that could not be merged were discarded. Reads were aligned to IMGT to assign V, D and J genes, CDR3 length, and insertions or deletions at six rearrangement sites. Within each subset, clonotype counts were normalized to sorted cell number, after which true diversity and Gini coefficients were computed with the tcR R package. Repertoire sharing was quantified using the overlap coefficient calculated on TCRB nucleotide sequences. Out-of-frame TCRB sequences from naive cells were analyzed as a proxy for the pre-selection repertoire. Held by TCRdb, this immuneACCESS table contains in-frame sequences only and omits some clones. Under half of the omission traces to an unresolved V gene where checked; the cause of the rest is unknown. V, J and clone size reflect that table, while D and trimming were determined from the DNA. This sample lists a few hundred thousand clones; over 12% were detected once. The ten largest account for around 0.02% of the sample.

This TCR came from a woman younger than 30 in good health. Recombination linked TRBV30 to TRBJ2-1; TRBD1 agrees with 10 junctional bases. Sequenced: naive CD4+ T cells from blood. This sample's cell subset or site label indicates: true naive CD4+ T cells. CDR3 region: CAHMDRGSYNEQFF. The nucleotides are TGTGCTCACATGGACAGGGGGAGCTACAATGAGCAGTTCTTC.